A selection of T cell receptor beta chains follows, all from one sample in a study of cytomegalovirus exposure and HLA in healthy donors. Some clones are missing from TCRdb's copy, which holds only in-frame ones; the method was immunoSEQ multiplex PCR. The table records 90,000 to 150,000 clones, more than 70% of them present only once. Source material: PBMCs. The receptor set was obtained from a man between 18 and 35 years old in good health and CMV-seronegative. Both conserved end residues are part of each CDR3. Fields, in order: D gene, clone size, V gene, J gene, CDR3 DNA, CDR3 protein. The D gene is left open where the match is weak. Rows may omit the clone size; those that give it use once, few, many or a size class.

.	.	TRBV9	TRBJ2-1	TGTGCCAGCAGGACCGGATCCGGGGTGAATGAGCAGTTCTTC	CASRTGSGVNEQFF
.	.	TRBV6-5	TRBJ2-3	TGTGCCAGCAGCCCGGTAGCCGCGGCAGATACGCAGTATTTT	CASSPVAAADTQYF
TRBD2	.	TRBV9	TRBJ2-1	TGTGCCAGCAGCGTAAGGACTAGCGGGGGTAAGGGGAATGAGCAGTTCTTC	CASSVRTSGGKGNEQFF
.	.	TRBV30	TRBJ2-5	TGTGCCGGGGGAGGAGAAGAGACCCAGTACTTC	CAGGGEETQYF
.	.	TRBV19	TRBJ1-4	TGTGCCAGTAGTATTAAACAGCACATTGAAAAACTGTTTTTT	CASSIKQHIEKLFF
TRBD1	.	TRBV18	TRBJ1-2	TGTGCCAGCTCACTCGACAGGGTCGGCTACACCTTC	CASSLDRVGYTF
.	.	TRBV6-5	TRBJ2-7	TGTGCCAGCAGTTACTCACGCGGAAGAAGGTACGAGCAGTACTTC	CASSYSRGRRYEQYF
.	.	TRBV6-1	TRBJ1-1	TGTGCCAGCATCGCCGTACGGTACGAAGCTTTCTTT	CASIAVRYEAFF
.	.	TRBV5-1	TRBJ2-1	TGCGCCAGCAGCTTGGGGGCTGATATCTACAATGAGCAGTTCTTC	CASSLGADIYNEQFF
TRBD2	.	TRBV9	TRBJ2-3	TGTGCCAGCAGCGTAAGCGGGAGGGGAGCAGATACGCAGTATTTT	CASSVSGRGADTQYF
TRBD2	.	TRBV30	TRBJ2-1	TGTGCCTGGAGTGTACATGCGGGAGTGGCCAATGAGCAGTTCTTC	CAWSVHAGVANEQFF
.	few	TRBV2	TRBJ2-7	TGTGCCAGCAGTGTTGAGGGTTATTACGAGCAGTACTTC	CASSVEGYYEQYF
TRBD1	few	TRBV19	TRBJ1-4	TGTGCCAGTAGCGTAGGACAGGGAAAGGGTGAAAAACTGTTTTTT	CASSVGQGKGEKLFF
.	.	TRBV30	TRBJ1-5	TGTGCCTGGAGTCCAGGGATTTTGAGCAATCAGCCCCAGCATTTT	CAWSPGILSNQPQHF
TRBD1	.	TRBV2	TRBJ2-1	TGTGCCAGCAGTGACCTTCGGACAGGGGCCGATGAGCAGTTCTTC	CASSDLRTGADEQFF
.	.	TRBV6-4	TRBJ1-2	TGTGCCAGCAGTGACTCGGGGGCGCGGGGCTACACCTTC	CASSDSGARGYTF